This entry lists 30 T cell receptor beta chains sequenced from one sample in a study of cytomegalovirus exposure and HLA in healthy donors. The primer mix had 60 Vbeta and 13 Jbeta primers. Data came from immunoSEQ multiplex PCR; TCRdb stores just in-frame clones and leaves some out. The table has 150,000 to 200,000 clones, around 80% seen once. The sample was PBMCs. All receptors derive from a woman aged 40 to 50 in good health and CMV-seronegative.

This chain links TRBV28 with TRBJ1-4; possible D gene TRBD1, 6 bases. The germline V and J ends were trimmed by 5 bases and 8 bases, with 18 bases remaining between them. The CDR3 loop spans 15 amino acids. CDR1 and CDR2 from the germline V gene are MDHEN and SYDVKM. Here the CDR3 reads CASSQYRERREKLFF. The DNA for the CDR3 is TGTGCCAGCAGTCAGTACAGGGAGAGGCGGGAAAAACTGTTTTTT.

On this clone itself: A read error may account for a junction end that differs from germline. The chain employs TRBV29-1 and TRBJ2-7; TRBD2 matches 14 bases. Looked up from germline, CDR1 is SQVTM and CDR2 is ANQGSEA. The CDR3 consists of 12 residues. The CDR3: CSVGETSGRALF. Here the CDR3 DNA reads TGCAGCGTTGGTGAGACTAGCGGGAGGGCTCTCTTC.

The V call is TRBV5-1, the J call TRBJ2-3, with 13 nucleotides matching TRBD2. The CDR3 covers 16 residues. CDR1 and CDR2 (germline): SGHRS, YFSETQ. The V and J ends lost 4 bases and 3 bases, in that order; junction bases with no gene match: 5. The CDR3 DNA sequence: TGCGCCAGCAGCCCCGGACTAGCGGGAGTGACAGATACGCAGTATTTT. Its protein product is CASSPGLAGVTDTQYF.

Only a few counts were recorded for this clone. CDR3: CATGEREDDNEQFF. In DNA form, the CDR3 reads TGTGCCACGGGTGAGCGGGAGGACGACAATGAGCAGTTCTTC. The rearrangement uses TRBV6-5 and TRBJ2-1; TRBD2 agrees at 9 bases. Germline loops: CDR1 MNHEY, CDR2 SVGAGI. With V trimmed by 10 bases and J by 5 bases, 9 bases remained unmatched. The CDR3 spans 14 residues.

This clone was picked up a small number of times. The rearrangement joins TRBV7-9 to TRBJ2-2, with D maybe TRBD2 (5 bases). This CDR3 contains 17 residues. Germline CDR1 reads SEHNR; CDR2 reads FQNEAQ (reference sequence). The V end was cut by 5 bases, the J end by 6 bases, with 22 bases between. CDR3 DNA sequence: TGTGCCAGCAGCCGAAGATCGGGATCGGGTTTCCCCGGGGAGCTGTTTTTT. Translation: CASSRRSGSGFPGELFF.

The J gene is TRBJ1-4, the V gene TRBV6-1; 7 nucleotides agree with TRBD1. The germline V gene encodes CDR1 MNHNS and CDR2 SASEGT. This CDR3 region has 15 residues. With V trimmed by 5 bases and J by 2 bases, 5 bases remained unmatched. CDR3 region: CASSTPTGTNEKLFF. In DNA, the CDR3 is TGTGCCAGCAGTACCCCGACAGGGACTAATGAAAAACTGTTTTTT.

This sequence joins TRBV30 and TRBJ1-6, with a possible D match to TRBD1 (5 bases). Germline V CDR1 and CDR2: GTSNPN, SVGIG (reference sequence). Trimming pared 3 bases from V and 13 bases from J, leaving 22 bases between. The CDR3 loop spans 15 amino acids. This CDR3 is CAWRQEGGNSAPLHF. DNA for the CDR3: TGTGCCTGGAGACAGGAAGGTGGCAACAGTGCGCCCCTCCACTTT.

The chain links TRBV10-1 to TRBJ2-3; the match to TRBD2 covers 9 bases. This CDR3 spans 18 amino acids. V lost 0 bases to trimming and J lost 0 bases; unmatched junction nucleotides: 7. Germline V gene lookup returns CDR1 WNHNN and CDR2 SYGVQD (reference sequence). For the CDR3, the DNA is TGCGCCAGCAGTGAGTCGATAGCGGGAGCCTCCAGCACAGATACGCAGTATTTT. Protein product: CASSESIAGASSTDTQYF.

This rearrangement joins TRBV6-1 to TRBJ2-5; D possibly corresponds to TRBD1 (5 bases). Germline-derived CDR1 and CDR2 are MNHNS and SASEGT. Trimming stripped 7 bases from V and 4 bases from J, with 13 bases between. This CDR3 is built from 13 residues. Here the CDR3 DNA reads TGTGCCAGCACCAGGGCCTCGAGAGAGACCCAGTACTTC. Protein product: CASTRASRETQYF.

The chain couples TRBV19 to TRBJ1-5; D unresolved. From germline, CDR1 is LNHDA and CDR2 SQIVND (reference sequence). Trimming took off 3 bases at V and 5 bases at J, with 11 bases between the two ends. The CDR3 totals 14 residues. The CDR3 DNA is TGTGCCAGTAGTATGGAGAATATCCATCAGCCCCAGCATTTT. Translated, it gives CASSMENIHQPQHF.

V is TRBV6-1 and J is TRBJ1-1; no reliable D call. Looked up from germline, CDR1 is MNHNS and CDR2 is SASEGT. Trimming left V 10 bases short and J 4 bases short, with 16 bases between. The CDR3 contains 13 residues. Here the CDR3 reads CATTHQVTTEAFF. The CDR3 DNA reads TGTGCCACCACCCATCAGGTTACCACTGAAGCTTTCTTT.

The chain recombines TRBV30 with TRBJ2-7; D possibly corresponds to TRBD1 (5 bases). The CDR3 totals 14 residues. V was pared by 3 bases and J by 3 bases, with 15 bases between. Germline V gene sequence: CDR1 GTSNPN, CDR2 SVGIG (reference sequence). In nucleotides, the CDR3 is TGTGCCTGGAGGGGCCCACAGGACCTCTACGAGCAGTACTTC. This sequence encodes CAWRGPQDLYEQYF.

V is TRBV2 and J is TRBJ1-1, with D maybe TRBD1 (5 bases). V was shortened by 6 bases and J by 5 bases, with 16 bases between the two germline ends. Germline values: CDR1 SNHLY, CDR2 FYNNEI. CDR3 length: 14 amino acids. The CDR3: CASSPRGGGTEAFF. DNA for the CDR3: TGTGCCAGCAGCCCCCGGGGGGGAGGGACTGAAGCTTTCTTT. Looking up the rest from reference TRBV2 and TRBJ1-1 gives the full variable domain: EPEVTQTPSHQVTQMGQEVILRCVPISNHLYFYWYRQILGQKVEFLVSFYNNEISEKSEIFDDQFSVERPDGSNFTLKIRSTKLEDSAMYFCASSPRGGGTEAFFGQGTRLTVV.

The chain recombines TRBV18 with TRBJ2-5; possibly TRBD1 for D (5 bases). The J call may be in error: the DNA end matches TRBJ2-7 better. CDR1 is KGHSH, CDR2 LQKENI, per germline. This CDR3 is 14 amino acids long. CDR3 sequence: CASSSYTQDYEQYF. Written as DNA, the CDR3 is TGTGCCAGCTCATCGTACACACAGGACTACGAGCAGTACTTC.

This chain joins TRBV11-2 and TRBJ1-1; TRBD1 matches at 7 bases. Germline CDR1 SGHAT, CDR2 FQNNGV. The CDR3 loop spans 16 amino acids. Trimming at V came to 2 bases and at J to 0 bases, leaving 6 bases not matched to a gene. DNA for the CDR3: TGTGCCAGCAGCTTAACAGGGGCTCCGATGAACACTGAAGCTTTCTTT. Translating it yields CASSLTGAPMNTEAFF.

The V call is TRBV29-1, the J call TRBJ2-1; D is unresolved. The CDR3 has 13 residues. Germline values: CDR1 SQVTM, CDR2 ANQGSEA. V was cut by 0 bases and J by 7 bases, with 10 bases left in between. CDR3 in amino acids: CSVEEEVGNEQFF. As DNA, the CDR3 is TGCAGCGTTGAAGAAGAGGTCGGGAATGAGCAGTTCTTC.

The CDR3 DNA follows: TGTGCCAGCAGCCCCACCCGGGCCGCCCGGGATGATGGCTACACCTTC. Translation: CASSPTRAARDDGYTF. The rearrangement uses TRBV28 and TRBJ1-2; D unclear. Germline V gene lookup returns CDR1 MDHEN and CDR2 SYDVKM. The CDR3 spans 16 residues. The ends were cut back, 6 bases at V and 6 bases at J, with 23 bases in the middle.

The gene calls are TRBV10-3 and TRBJ2-1, with TRBD2 identical over 7 bases. This CDR3 contains 15 residues. Germline CDR1 ENHRY, CDR2 SYGVKD. The junction had 14 bases not matched to a gene; V was cut back by 7 bases and J by 8 bases. CDR3 nucleotides: TGTGCCATCAACCCTGGCGGGAGAAGTTCCGATGAGCAGTTCTTC. Protein sequence: CAINPGGRSSDEQFF.

V usage is TRBV6-1 and J usage is TRBJ2-5; 9 nucleotides align to TRBD1. The J call may not be correct, given that the DNA end is closer to TRBJ2-7. Germline lookup yields CDR1 MNHNS and CDR2 SASEGT. This CDR3 contains 16 residues. CDR3 nucleotide sequence: TGTGCCAGCAGTGAACAGTCCGGGACAGGGTCCTACGAGCAGTACTTC. Protein product: CASSEQSGTGSYEQYF.

The chain couples TRBV29-1 to TRBJ2-5; 9 bases agree with TRBD1. The CDR3 is 13 residues long. The germline V gene encodes CDR1 SQVTM and CDR2 ANQGSEA. V trimming: 6 bases; J trimming: 5 bases; junction bases outside the gene matches: 7. CDR3 protein: CSVGDREWETQYF. CDR3 DNA sequence: TGCAGCGTGGGGGACAGGGAATGGGAGACCCAGTACTTC.

In its sample, this clone was seen a few times. This chain links TRBV30 with TRBJ1-4; a weak D match, TRBD1 (5 bases). CDR3 length equals 13 residues. V dropped 3 bases and J dropped 8 bases, with 13 bases sitting between them. Germline CDR1 and CDR2: GTSNPN and SVGIG (reference sequence). The CDR3 bases are TGTGCCTGGAGAGGGAGCGGGGGAGAAAAACTGTTTTTT. Amino acids: CAWRGSGGEKLFF.

The rearrangement uses TRBV28 and TRBJ2-4, with 9 bases identical to TRBD1. The CDR3 extends over 14 amino acids. The V gene end was trimmed by 6 bases and the J gene end by 7 bases; junction bases not matched to a gene: 7. Germline CDR1 is MDHEN and CDR2 is SYDVKM. The CDR3 sequence is CASSTPTGGNIQYF. The CDR3 DNA reads as TGTGCCAGCAGCACTCCGACAGGGGGGAACATTCAGTACTTC.

The chain has TRBV5-1 and TRBJ2-3; the D gene is possibly TRBD2 (6 bases). V lost 4 bases and J 2 bases, leaving 11 bases between the germline ends. Germline V gene sequence: CDR1 SGHRS, CDR2 YFSETQ. This CDR3 is built from 14 residues. CDR3 amino acids: CASSRGEVTDTQYF. The CDR3 DNA is TGCGCCAGCAGCCGTGGGGAGGTCACAGATACGCAGTATTTT.

The V and J genes are TRBV14 and TRBJ1-1; D not certain. From germline, CDR1 is SGHDN and CDR2 FVKESK. The CDR3 runs 14 residues. V shed 0 bases and J shed 1 base, with 6 bases lying between them. The CDR3 DNA reads as TGTGCCAGCAGCCAAGATCACGGGAACACTGAAGCTTTCTTT. It codes for CASSQDHGNTEAFF.

The rearrangement joins TRBV5-1 to TRBJ2-1; D not certain. CDR3 length: 15 residues. Trimming cost V 3 bases and J 0 bases, with 10 bases left between them. In germline, CDR1 is SGHRS, CDR2 YFSETQ. CDR3 sequence: CASSSLASSYNEQFF. The CDR3, as DNA: TGCGCCAGCAGCTCGCTTGCTAGCTCCTACAATGAGCAGTTCTTC.

The V and J genes are TRBV29-1 and TRBJ2-5; D is unresolved. Trimming removed 7 bases at V and 4 bases at J, with 13 bases between. The CDR3 sequence is 12 residues long. The germline CDR1 and CDR2 sequences are SQVTM and ANQGSEA. CDR3 sequence (DNA): TGCAGCGCGATACTACCCGGAGAGACCCAGTACTTC. Protein sequence: CSAILPGETQYF.

This chain links TRBV6-5 with TRBJ1-1; D is perhaps TRBD1 (5 bases). Germline CDR1 reads MNHEY; CDR2 reads SVGAGI. V was cut by 4 bases and J by 8 bases, with 8 bases left in between. There are 11 residues in the CDR3. CDR3 sequence reads: CASSWGGEAFF. The CDR3 region has the DNA TGTGCCAGCAGTTGGGGGGGGGAAGCTTTCTTT.

The CDR3 sequence: CASRDTTFEQYF. The CDR3 bases are TGTGCCAGCCGGGACACCACCTTTGAGCAGTACTTC. This chain connects TRBV2 to TRBJ2-7; D possibly corresponds to TRBD1 (6 bases). The CDR3 runs to 12 residues. V lost 8 bases, J lost 7 bases, and 15 bases lay in between. Germline-derived CDR1 and CDR2 are SNHLY and FYNNEI.

The chain combines TRBV19 with TRBJ1-1; 9 nucleotides align to TRBD1. The germline V gene encodes CDR1 LNHDA and CDR2 SQIVND (reference sequence). The length of the CDR3 is 14 residues. The V and J ends lost 6 bases and 5 bases, in that order; junction bases with no gene match: 7. CDR3 region: CASRGDRVITEAFF. CDR3 sequence (DNA): TGTGCCAGTAGGGGGGACAGGGTGATTACTGAAGCTTTCTTT.

As for this clone: Different DNA sequences within this sample yield the same CDR3. The rearrangement uses TRBV30 and TRBJ1-5; no firm D call. In germline, CDR1 is GTSNPN, CDR2 SVGIG (reference sequence). The CDR3 is made up of 13 amino acids. V was cut by 0 bases and J by 6 bases, with 9 bases left in between. This CDR3 reads CAWSVTGGQPQHF. The CDR3, as DNA: TGTGCCTGGAGTGTAACGGGAGGTCAGCCCCAGCATTTT.